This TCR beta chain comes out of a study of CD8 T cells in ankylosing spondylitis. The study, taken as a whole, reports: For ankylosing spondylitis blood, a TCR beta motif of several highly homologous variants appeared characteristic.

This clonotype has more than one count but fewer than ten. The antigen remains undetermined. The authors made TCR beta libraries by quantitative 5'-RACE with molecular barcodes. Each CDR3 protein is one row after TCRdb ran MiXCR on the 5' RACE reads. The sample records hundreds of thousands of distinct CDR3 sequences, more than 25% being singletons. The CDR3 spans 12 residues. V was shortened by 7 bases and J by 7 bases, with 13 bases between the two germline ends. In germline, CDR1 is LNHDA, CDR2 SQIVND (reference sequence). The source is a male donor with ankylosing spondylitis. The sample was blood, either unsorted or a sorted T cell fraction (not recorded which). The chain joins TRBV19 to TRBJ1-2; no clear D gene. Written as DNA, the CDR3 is TGTGCCAGTAAGAGGGTCGGTGGTGGCTACACCTTC. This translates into CASKRVGGGYTF.